The T cell receptor beta chain described here comes from a study of blood T cells in healthy people across ages. Germline trimming cut 0 bases from V and 3 bases from J; bases unmatched to any gene: 9. The length of the CDR3 is 17 residues. CDR1 and CDR2 (germline): DFQATT, SNEGSKA (reference sequence). A second PCR, run for 7 to 11 cycles, used a sample-barcoded 5' primer plus a J-beta primer mix. MiXCR, run by TCRdb on the 5' RACE reads, gives a single entry per CDR3 protein. This table has some 700,000 distinct CDR3 sequences, more than 40% appearing once. The sample consisted of blood. The chain recombines TRBV20-1 with TRBJ2-3; 10 nucleotides agree with TRBD2. The clonotype was recovered from a woman aged 60 to 75 in good health. CDR3 coding DNA: TGCAGTGCTAGAGATCATAGGTCTAGCGGGAGAACAGATACGCAGTATTTT. Translating gives CSARDHRSSGRTDTQYF.